This TCR beta chain was identified during a study of blood T cell repertoires in COVID-19. Profiling relied on immunoSEQ multiplex PCR, and the TCRdb table lists in-frame clones only, not all of them. The profile shows 320,000 or so clones, about 90% of them singletons. The ends were cut back, 5 bases at V and 1 base at J, with 11 bases in the middle. Germline V gene lookup returns CDR1 SEHNR and CDR2 FQNEAQ (reference sequence). This CDR3 has 14 amino acids. V usage is TRBV7-9 and J usage is TRBJ2-5; TRBD2 is a possible D gene (6 bases). Sequenced material: PBMCs or T cells enriched from blood (not recorded which). The sequence came from a woman younger than 45 who had recovered from COVID-19. The CDR3 coding sequence is TGTGCCAGCAGCCTGGGACTCCTCCAAGAGACCCAGTACTTC. This encodes CASSLGLLQETQYF.